The 18 T cell receptor beta chains listed next were all sequenced from one sample in a study of cytomegalovirus exposure and HLA in healthy donors. 13 Jbeta primers and 60 Vbeta primers were used for the PCR. Data came from immunoSEQ multiplex PCR; TCRdb stores just in-frame clones and leaves some out. This sample yields some 90,000 clones, of which roughly 73% are seen a single time; approximately 2% belongs to the top ten. The sample taken for sequencing was PBMCs. The receptors were sampled from a boy aged 5-17 years in good health and CMV-seronegative.

The chain recombines TRBV2 with TRBJ2-7; 7 bases line up with TRBD1. Germline lookup yields CDR1 SNHLY and CDR2 FYNNEI. The CDR3 extends over 13 amino acids. Unmatched junction bases numbered 9, after V lost 6 bases and J lost 7 bases. The CDR3 reads CASRSTQGLEQYF. CDR3 bases: TGTGCCAGCAGGTCAACACAGGGGTTGGAGCAGTACTTC.

This clone was observed a handful of times. The rearrangement joins TRBV27 to TRBJ2-1, with 7 bases identical to TRBD2. The CDR3 is 11 amino acids. CDR1 and CDR2 (germline): MNHEY, SMNVEV (reference sequence). V shed 8 bases and J 6 bases; nucleotides not matched to a gene: 1. CDR3 loop: CASGGGNEQFF. The CDR3 DNA follows: TGTGCCAGCGGGGGGGGCAATGAGCAGTTCTTC.

CDR3 sequence: CASSQMGTNTGELFF. The DNA of the CDR3 is TGTGCCAGCAGCCAAATGGGCACGAACACCGGGGAGCTGTTTTTT. The V gene is TRBV7-2, the J gene TRBJ2-2; D is unresolved. This CDR3 is built from 15 residues. Germline assignment: CDR1 SGHTA and CDR2 FQGNSA. V lost 5 bases and J lost 0, with 10 bases in between.

The rearrangement links TRBV7-8 to TRBJ1-1, with D perhaps TRBD1 (6 bases). V was trimmed by 4 bases and J by 1 base, leaving 10 bases between them. The CDR3 has 14 residues. CDR1 is SGHVS, CDR2 FQNEAQ, per germline. The chain's CDR3 is CASSSQGRNTEAFF. CDR3 DNA sequence: TGTGCCAGCAGCTCTCAGGGGCGGAACACTGAAGCTTTCTTT.

The chain links TRBV6-5 to TRBJ2-1; TRBD2 matches at 10 bases. Germline trimming cut 5 bases from V and 6 bases from J; bases unmatched to any gene: 7. This CDR3 has 15 residues. Germline CDR1 and CDR2: MNHEY and SVGAGI. The CDR3 coding sequence is TGTGCCAGCAGTCGGCTCCTAGCGGGGGCCAATGAGCAGTTCTTC. This sequence encodes CASSRLLAGANEQFF.

J is TRBJ2-7 and V is TRBV5-6; 14 bases are shared with TRBD2. This CDR3 contains 16 residues. The V and J ends lost 3 bases and 4 bases, in that order; junction bases with no gene match: 6. The V gene's germline CDR1 is SGHDT and CDR2 YYEEEE. CDR3 coding DNA: TGTGCCAGCAGCTACGGGACTAGCGGGAGCCGGTACGAGCAGTACTTC. Its translation: CASSYGTSGSRYEQYF.

V is TRBV19 and J is TRBJ2-2; D perhaps matches TRBD2 (6 bases). Germline loops: CDR1 LNHDA, CDR2 SQIVND (reference sequence). The CDR3 length is 14 residues. Trimming cost V 5 bases and J 3 bases, with 10 bases left between them. CDR3: CASSRGRYTGELFF. The CDR3 region has the DNA TGTGCCAGTAGTCGGGGGAGGTACACCGGGGAGCTGTTTTTT. Based on the CDR3 plus reference TRBV19 and TRBJ2-2, the full variable domain is DGGITQSPKYLFRKEGQNVTLSCEQNLNHDAMYWYRQDPGQGLRLIYYSQIVNDFQKGDIAEGYSVSREKKESFPLTVTSAQKNPTAFYLCASSRGRYTGELFFGEGSRLTVL.

The rearrangement links TRBV5-1 to TRBJ2-5; 9 bases line up with TRBD1. Germline V gene data show CDR1 as SGHRS and CDR2 as YFSETQ. V was pared by 4 bases and J by 1 base, with 2 bases of the junction left unmatched. This CDR3 contains 14 residues. CDR3 region: CASSRTGAQETQYF. Here the CDR3 DNA reads TGCGCCAGCAGCAGGACAGGGGCCCAAGAGACCCAGTACTTC.

A few counts support this clone. This chain uses TRBV7-9 with TRBJ2-7, with D uncertain. CDR1 is SEHNR and CDR2 is FQNEAQ in the germline V gene (reference sequence). Trimming took 1 base from V and 5 from J, leaving 6 bases between them. This CDR3 has 12 amino acids. The CDR3 DNA reads as TGTGCCAGCAGCTTAGATGGCAACGAGCAGTACTTC. Translation: CASSLDGNEQYF. Filled out from reference TRBV7-9 and TRBJ2-7, the complete variable domain reads DTGVSQNPRHKITKRGQNVTFRCDPISEHNRLYWYRQTLGQGPEFLTYFQNEAQLEKSRLLSDRFSAERPKGSFSTLEIQRTEQGDSAMYLCASSLDGNEQYFGPGTRLTVT.

V gene TRBV28 combines with J gene TRBJ2-3; TRBD2 aligns across 13 bases. The germline gives CDR1 MDHEN, CDR2 SYDVKM. The CDR3 contains 20 residues. Germline trimming cut 6 bases from V and 4 bases from J; bases unmatched to any gene: 19. The CDR3 DNA reads as TGTGCCAGCAGCCACCAGAGGAGGAAACTAGCGGGAGGGCCTGCAGATACGCAGTATTTT. Amino acid sequence: CASSHQRRKLAGGPADTQYF.

V is TRBV5-8 and J is TRBJ1-2; 9 positions agree with TRBD1. V dropped 4 bases and J dropped 8; count of bases not matched to a gene: 12. The CDR3 runs to 15 residues. Germline lookup yields CDR1 SGHTS and CDR2 YDEGEE. The DNA of the CDR3 is TGTGCCAGCAGCCGCCGGGACAGGGAGAAGTTGGGCTACACCTTC. This gives the protein CASSRRDREKLGYTF.

The chain employs TRBV19 and TRBJ1-1, with a tentative D call TRBD1 (5 bases). Between the trimmed V and J ends, which lost 10 bases and 6 bases, there was a span of 15 bases. This CDR3 is built from 12 residues. Germline CDR1 is LNHDA and CDR2 is SQIVND (reference sequence). CDR3 coding DNA: TGTGCCATTTCCGCAGGGAAATCTGAAGCTTTCTTT. Translating gives CAISAGKSEAFF.

This sequence joins TRBV28 and TRBJ1-4; maybe TRBD1 (6 bases). Germline V lookup: CDR1 MDHEN, CDR2 SYDVKM. The CDR3 spans 19 residues. V gave up 3 bases and J gave up 6 bases, with 26 bases separating them. CDR3 sequence: CASSFPNSGRGRSHEKLFF. Here the CDR3 DNA reads TGTGCCAGCAGTTTCCCGAATTCGGGGCGGGGGCGAAGTCATGAAAAACTGTTTTTT. The full variable domain, its missing parts supplied by reference TRBV28 and TRBJ1-4, is DVKVTQSSRYLVKRTGEKVFLECVQDMDHENMFWYRQDPGLGLRLIYFSYDVKMKEKGDIPEGYSVSREKKERFSLILESASTNQTSMYLCASSFPNSGRGRSHEKLFFGSGTQLSVL.

The rearrangement links TRBV14 to TRBJ2-7; TRBD1 agrees at 7 bases. Germline values: CDR1 SGHDN, CDR2 FVKESK. The CDR3 consists of 17 residues. With 1 base clipped from V and 0 bases from J, the junction kept 9 bases outside the gene matches. The CDR3 sequence: CASSQVVFGDSSYEQYF. In DNA form, the CDR3 reads TGTGCCAGCAGCCAAGTCGTTTTCGGGGACAGCTCCTACGAGCAGTACTTC.

The chain couples TRBV30 to TRBJ1-2; no clear D gene. Germline CDR1 GTSNPN, CDR2 SVGIG (reference sequence). CDR3 length equals 13 residues. Between the trimmed V and J ends, which lost 8 bases and 3 bases, there was a span of 16 bases. The CDR3 DNA reads TGTGCCGTCAACTCCAACGCCGACTATGGCTACACCTTC. Its protein product is CAVNSNADYGYTF. The whole variable domain, filled in from reference TRBV30 and TRBJ1-2, reads SQTIHQWPATLVQPVGSPLSLECTVEGTSNPNLYWYRQAAGRGLQLLFYSVGIGQISSEVPQNLSASRPQDRQFILSSKKLLLSDSGFYLCAVNSNADYGYTFGSGTRLTVV.

This chain uses TRBV25-1 with TRBJ2-4, with 9 bases lining up with TRBD2. CDR1 and CDR2 from the germline V gene are MGHDK and SYGVNS. With 5 bases clipped from V and 6 bases from J, the junction kept 14 bases outside the gene matches. This CDR3 has 17 residues. CDR3 sequence reads: CASSPGLAGIRRNIQYF. The CDR3 region has the DNA TGTGCCAGCAGTCCCGGGCTAGCGGGAATTCGTAGAAACATTCAGTACTTC. The complete variable domain, with remaining parts taken from reference TRBV25-1 and TRBJ2-4, reads EADIYQTPRYLVIGTGKKITLECSQTMGHDKMYWYQQDPGMELHLIHYSYGVNSTEKGDLSSESTVSRIRTEHFPLTLESARPSHTSQYLCASSPGLAGIRRNIQYFGAGTRLSVL.

The V call is TRBV14, the J call TRBJ1-1; the D gene is possibly TRBD1 (6 bases). CDR1 SGHDN and CDR2 FVKESK come from the germline V gene. The CDR3 has 14 amino acids. Trimming left V 4 bases short and J 5 bases short, with 14 bases between. The CDR3 here is CASSPRGGGTEAFF. The DNA of the CDR3 is TGTGCCAGCAGCCCCCGAGGGGGTGGAACTGAAGCTTTCTTT.

The rearrangement joins TRBV19 to TRBJ2-7, with 7 nucleotides matching TRBD1. The J segment lost 3 bases and the V segment lost 5 bases, leaving 10 bases of the junction unmatched. This CDR3 has 15 amino acids. Germline V gene sequence: CDR1 LNHDA, CDR2 SQIVND (reference sequence). The chain's CDR3 is CASSYSLGGYYEQYF. The CDR3 DNA reads as TGTGCCAGTAGTTACAGCTTAGGGGGCTACTACGAGCAGTACTTC.